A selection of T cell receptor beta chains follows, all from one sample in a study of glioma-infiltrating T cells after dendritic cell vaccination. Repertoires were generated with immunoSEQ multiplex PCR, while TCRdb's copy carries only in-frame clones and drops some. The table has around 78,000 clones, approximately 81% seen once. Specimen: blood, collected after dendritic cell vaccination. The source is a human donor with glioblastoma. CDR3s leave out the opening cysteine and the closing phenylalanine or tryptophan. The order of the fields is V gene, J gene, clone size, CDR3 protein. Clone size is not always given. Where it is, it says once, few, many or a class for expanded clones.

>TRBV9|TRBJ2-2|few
ASSTHTGELF
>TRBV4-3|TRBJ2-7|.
ASSLHRDSSYEQY
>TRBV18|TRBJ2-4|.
ASSLGTGTAKNIQY
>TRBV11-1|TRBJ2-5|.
ASSLPTSYQETQY
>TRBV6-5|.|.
ASSVGTGTSYEQY
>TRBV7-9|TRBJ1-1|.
ASSLSGANTEAF
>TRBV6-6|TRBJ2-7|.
ASSVTGGAYEQY
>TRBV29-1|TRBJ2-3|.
SGGGPPDTDTQY
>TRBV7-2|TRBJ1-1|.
ASTLYRSLEAF
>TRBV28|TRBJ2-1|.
ASTPVGLAGGSEQF
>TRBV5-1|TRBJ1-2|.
ASSLQGGDYGYT
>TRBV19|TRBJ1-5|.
ASSIDHYFQGYQPQH
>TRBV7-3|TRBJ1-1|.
ASAQQINTEAF
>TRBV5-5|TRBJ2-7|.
ASSLKVTGGSYEQY
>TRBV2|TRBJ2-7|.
ASSDPGRDTSYEQY
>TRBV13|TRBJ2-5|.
ASSQKETQY
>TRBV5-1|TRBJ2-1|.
ASSFGSAGTPTQSTL
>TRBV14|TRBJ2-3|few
ASSQDIGGTDTQY
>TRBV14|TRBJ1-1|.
ASSQEQGMNTEAF
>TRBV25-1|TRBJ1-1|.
ATSNRENTEAF
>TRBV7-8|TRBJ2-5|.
ASSLQRGGRETQY
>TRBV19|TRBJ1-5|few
ASSIDRRNQPQH
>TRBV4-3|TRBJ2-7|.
ASSQDRGSPYEQY
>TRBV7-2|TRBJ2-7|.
ASSLGTGQDEQY
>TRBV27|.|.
ASIERVYEQY
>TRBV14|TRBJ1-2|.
ASSAYNYGYT
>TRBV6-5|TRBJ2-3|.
ASSYSRGRTDTQY
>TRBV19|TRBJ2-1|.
ASFSGRPDNEQF
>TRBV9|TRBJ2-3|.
ASSGSGTTNTDTQY
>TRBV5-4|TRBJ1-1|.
ASSWGTGGTEAF
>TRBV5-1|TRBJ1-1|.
ASSESPGTGGNTEAF
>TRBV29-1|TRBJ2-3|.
SVGGDRGTSTDTQY
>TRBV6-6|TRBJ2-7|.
ASSYAGAAEQY
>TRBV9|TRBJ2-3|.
ASSVGWRGRPDTQY
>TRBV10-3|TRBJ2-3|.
AISDTGTGNTDTQY
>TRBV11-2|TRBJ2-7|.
ASSLDGLQVFYEQY
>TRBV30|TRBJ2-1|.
AWSVAGFPYNEQF